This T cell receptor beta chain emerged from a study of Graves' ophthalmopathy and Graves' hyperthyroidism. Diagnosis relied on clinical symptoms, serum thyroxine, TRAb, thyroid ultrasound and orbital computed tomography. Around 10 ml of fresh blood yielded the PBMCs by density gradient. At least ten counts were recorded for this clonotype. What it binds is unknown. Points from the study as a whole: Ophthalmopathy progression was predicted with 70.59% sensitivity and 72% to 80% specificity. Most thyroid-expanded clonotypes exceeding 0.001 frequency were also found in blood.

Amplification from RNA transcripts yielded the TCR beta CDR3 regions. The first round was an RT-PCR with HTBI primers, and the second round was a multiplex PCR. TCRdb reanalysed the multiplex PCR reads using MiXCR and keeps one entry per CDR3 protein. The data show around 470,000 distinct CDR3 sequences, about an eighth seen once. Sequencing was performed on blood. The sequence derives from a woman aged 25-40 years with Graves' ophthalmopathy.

This CDR3 is CASSDRGPLTGELFF. CDR3 coding DNA: TGTGCCAGCAGTGACAGGGGGCCTCTCACCGGGGAGCTGTTTTTT. V is TRBV28 and J is TRBJ2-2, with 10 positions matching TRBD1. CDR1 is MDHEN, CDR2 SYDVKM, per germline. V trimming: 5 bases; J trimming: 4 bases; junction bases outside the gene matches: 4. This CDR3 contains 15 residues.